The clone carrying this T cell receptor beta chain was counted a single time. The source of the sample is a study of blood T cell repertoires in COVID-19. The V end was cut by 0 bases, the J end by 5 bases, with 16 bases between. This CDR3 region has 17 residues. Looked up from germline, CDR1 is SEHNR and CDR2 is FQNEAQ (reference sequence). Clones were sequenced by immunoSEQ multiplex PCR, and TCRdb holds only the in-frame ones, with some missing. The sample yields about 35,000 clones, approximately 87% seen once. V usage is TRBV7-9 and J usage is TRBJ2-2; D might be TRBD2 (6 bases). The source of this sequence is a human donor in a cohort sampled during active COVID-19. Specimen: peripheral blood. CDR3 amino acids: CASSLAEGLRGTGELFF. CDR3 coding DNA: TGTGCCAGCAGCTTAGCGGAGGGTCTCCGGGGAACCGGGGAGCTGTTTTTT.